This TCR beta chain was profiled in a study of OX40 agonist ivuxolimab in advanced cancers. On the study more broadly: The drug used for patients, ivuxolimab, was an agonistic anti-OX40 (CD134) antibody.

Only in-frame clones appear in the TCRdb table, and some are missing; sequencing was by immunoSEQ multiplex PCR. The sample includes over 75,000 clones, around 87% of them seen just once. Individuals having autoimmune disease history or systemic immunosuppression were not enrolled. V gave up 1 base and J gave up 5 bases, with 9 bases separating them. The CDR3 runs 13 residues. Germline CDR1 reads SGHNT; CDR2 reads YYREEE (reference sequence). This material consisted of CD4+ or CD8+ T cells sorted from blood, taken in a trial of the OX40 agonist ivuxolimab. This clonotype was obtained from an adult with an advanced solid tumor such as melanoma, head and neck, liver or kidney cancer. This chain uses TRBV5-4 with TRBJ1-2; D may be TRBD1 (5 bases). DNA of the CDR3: TGTGCCAGCAGCTTGCAGGGAGGGTATGGCTACACCTTC. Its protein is CASSLQGGYGYTF.